Reported below is one TCR beta chain. Its antigen is undetermined. All CD3G-deficient patients showed autoimmunity, more severe in two. Regulatory (CD25-high CD127-low) and conventional (CD25-low CD127-high) CD4+ T cells were sorted separately. This sample was taken from a study of regulatory T cells. Notes on the study in general: Hydrophobic residues at CDR3 positions 6 and 7 were enriched in conventional CD4+ T cells of CD3G-deficient patients.

CDR3 length equals 14 residues. The ends were cut back, 0 bases at V and 6 bases at J, with 11 bases in the middle. Germline-derived CDR1 and CDR2 are SGHAT and FQNNGV. Primers: 52 TRBV forward and 13 TRBJ reverse. Only in-frame clones appear in the TCRdb table, and some are missing; sequencing was by immunoSEQ multiplex PCR. The sample yields about 17,000 clones, roughly 88% seen once. The chain combines TRBV11-2 with TRBJ1-1; D is undetermined. This clonotype was obtained from a person aged 30-39 years with CD3G deficiency. The sample was conventional CD4+ T cells sorted from blood. The CDR3 DNA follows: TGTGCCAGCAGCTTAGAAAGTCGGCTATCTGAAGCTTTCTTT. The encoded protein is CASSLESRLSEAFF. Together with reference TRBV11-2 and TRBJ1-1, the CDR3 gives the full variable domain: EAGVAQSPRYKIIEKRQSVAFWCNPISGHATLYWYQQILGQGPKLLIQFQNNGVVDDSQLPKDRFSAERLKGVDSTLKIQPAKLEDSAVYLCASSLESRLSEAFFGQGTRLTVV.